Below are 10 T cell receptor beta chains sequenced from a single sample in a study of blood T cell repertoires in COVID-19. The data were produced by immunoSEQ multiplex PCR, yet TCRdb's version contains in-frame clones alone and is incomplete. Here the sample spans 120,000 or so clones, around 87% being singletons. Sequencing input: peripheral blood. These receptors were collected from a man in his sixties or seventies with active or convalescent COVID-19.

Remarks on this clone: This sample includes further DNA sequences coding for the same CDR3. The J gene is TRBJ2-1, the V gene TRBV5-1; 12 bases are a match to TRBD2. Germline values: CDR1 SGHRS, CDR2 YFSETQ. This CDR3 is built from 15 residues. With V trimmed by 3 bases and J by 7 bases, 5 bases remained unmatched. This CDR3 is CASSSTSGSWNEQFF. CDR3 nucleotide sequence: TGCGCCAGCAGCTCGACTAGCGGGAGCTGGAATGAGCAGTTCTTC.

The rearrangement links TRBV28 to TRBJ2-7, with a possible D match to TRBD2 (6 bases). Germline loops: CDR1 MDHEN, CDR2 SYDVKM. The V end was cut by 7 bases, the J end by 0 bases, with 16 bases between. This CDR3 contains 15 residues. As DNA, the CDR3 is TGTGCCAGCACCTACGGGAGCGCGAGCTCCTACGAGCAGTACTTC. Protein product: CASTYGSASSYEQYF.

The chain couples TRBV11-2 to TRBJ2-7, with 12 bases matching TRBD1. The CDR3 extends over 15 amino acids. Germline trimming cut 6 bases from V and 4 bases from J; bases unmatched to any gene: 7. The germline gives CDR1 SGHAT, CDR2 FQNNGV. The CDR3 nucleotides read TGTGCCAGCAGATCTCCGGGACAGGGGGCGTACGAGCAGTACTTC. It is translated as CASRSPGQGAYEQYF.

J is TRBJ2-2 and V is TRBV27, with a possible D match to TRBD1 (6 bases). The CDR3 is 16 residues long. From germline, CDR1 is MNHEY and CDR2 SMNVEV (reference sequence). Deletions cut 6 bases from V and 4 bases from J, with 18 bases between. This CDR3 reads CASRGTPNLSTGELFF. Written as DNA, the CDR3 is TGTGCCAGCAGGGGGACACCGAACCTCTCCACCGGGGAGCTGTTTTTT.

The chain carries TRBV13 and TRBJ1-2, with D possibly matching TRBD1 (5 bases). V lost 5 bases and J 2 bases, leaving 9 bases between the germline ends. Germline CDR1 is PRHDT and CDR2 is FYEKMQ (reference sequence). This CDR3 region has 13 residues. CDR3 residues: CASSPRQNYGYTF. The CDR3 coding sequence is TGTGCCAGCAGCCCTCGACAGAACTATGGCTACACCTTC.

V and J are TRBV20-1 and TRBJ2-7; D gene unclear. V lost 1 base and J lost 4, with 5 bases in between. The germline CDR1 and CDR2 sequences are DFQATT and SNEGSKA (reference sequence). The CDR3 is 11 amino acids. The CDR3 spells CSARGGYEQYF. The CDR3 DNA is TGCAGTGCTAGAGGCGGTTACGAGCAGTACTTC.

Regarding this clone: One junction end disagrees with the germline gene, perhaps due to a read error. This chain connects TRBV10-2 to TRBJ2-1; tentatively, D is TRBD2 (5 bases). Germline V gives CDR1 WSHSY, CDR2 SAAADI. The CDR3 is 14 amino acids. CDR3 amino acids: CASRESGAYNEQFF. The CDR3 nucleotides read TGCGCCAGCAGGGAAAGCGGAGCCTATAATGAGCAGTTCTTC.

The chain joins TRBV7-3 to TRBJ2-1; TRBD1 aligns across 10 bases. Germline CDR1 and CDR2: SGHTA and FQGTGA. After removal of 5 bases from V and 6 bases from J, the junction contained 7 bases not matched to a gene. The CDR3 is made up of 15 amino acids. CDR3 DNA sequence: TGTGCCAGCAGCAAGGGGACAGGGGCCCTCAATGAGCAGTTCTTC. This encodes CASSKGTGALNEQFF.

The J gene is TRBJ1-4, the V gene TRBV19; D is possibly TRBD1 (5 bases). Germline-derived CDR1 and CDR2 are LNHDA and SQIVND (reference sequence). Trimming pared 4 bases from V and 4 bases from J, leaving 10 bases between. This CDR3 is built from 14 residues. In nucleotides, the CDR3 is TGTGCCAGTAGTAGTAGGGGAGGTAATGAAAAACTGTTTTTT. This sequence encodes CASSSRGGNEKLFF.

This clone was recorded only once. The chain uses TRBV2 and TRBJ2-1; D not resolved. The CDR3 runs to 13 residues. The V and J ends lost 6 bases and 9 bases respectively, with 15 bases between them. Germline loops: CDR1 SNHLY, CDR2 FYNNEI. CDR3: CASSPILVLEQFF. CDR3 sequence (DNA): TGTGCCAGCAGCCCGATCCTAGTTCTTGAGCAGTTCTTC.